A selection of T cell receptor beta chains follows, all from one sample in a study of regulatory T cells in long-lasting Graves disease. TCRdb analysed the multiplex PCR reads with MiXCR anew, one entry per CDR3 protein. The sample lists roughly 520,000 distinct CDR3 sequences; 9.5% to 15% were seen once. The same sample was also studied in work on T cells in Graves' hyperthyroidism and ophthalmopathy.

The starting material was peripheral blood mononuclear cells (PBMCs), obtained at new diagnosis, from a patient treated with antithyroid drugs. Receptors originate from a young woman with Graves disease. CDR3s include the opening cysteine and the closing phenylalanine or tryptophan. A D gene is named only where the DNA matches it firmly. Some rows mark clone size as missing; the rest say once, few, many or name a class of expanded clone.

>TRBJ2-6|TRBV20-1|few|.
TGCAGTGCTAGAGATAAACGAGTCTCTGGGGCCAACGTCCTGACTTTC
CSARDKRVSGANVLTF
>TRBJ2-1|TRBV5-5|.|TRBD1
TGTGCCAGCAGCATACAGGGGGCCGGTGAGCAGTTCTTC
CASSIQGAGEQFF
>TRBJ2-7|TRBV9|few|TRBD1
TGTGCCAGCAGTTCCGGGACAGAAAAAGGCGAGCAGTACTTC
CASSSGTEKGEQYF
>TRBJ1-6|TRBV20-1|many|.
TGCAGTGCTAGAGATCCGGGCGCGACCCATTCACCCCTCCACTTT
CSARDPGATHSPLHF
>TRBJ2-1|TRBV7-2|.|.
TGTGCCAGCAGCTTAGTGCAAGATCCCTACAATGAGCAGTTCTTC
CASSLVQDPYNEQFF
>TRBJ1-3|TRBV12-3/TRBV12-4|.|TRBD1
TGTGCCAGCAGTTTTAGACAGGGGAACACCATATATTTT
CASSFRQGNTIYF
>TRBJ2-7|TRBV10-2|.|TRBD2
TGCGCCAGCGTTGGTAGGGAGGGCCTCTCCTACGAGCAGTACTTC
CASVGREGLSYEQYF
>TRBJ1-2|TRBV7-9|many|.
TGTGCCAGCAGCTCCTCGTGGAGTGGGCCCTATGGCTACACCTTC
CASSSSWSGPYGYTF
>TRBJ1-1|TRBV13|many|TRBD1
TGTGCCAGCAGCTTAGGGGACAGGGTGGGTGAAGCTTTCTTT
CASSLGDRVGEAFF
>TRBJ2-4|TRBV20-1|.|.
TGCAGTGCTAGACTAACGGACCCCGGCGGAAACATTCAGTACTTC
CSARLTDPGGNIQYF
>TRBJ2-2|TRBV19|few|TRBD1
TGTGCCAGTAGTTTTGGACAGGGGGTCACCGGGGAGCTGTTTTTT
CASSFGQGVTGELFF
>TRBJ1-1|TRBV6-5|many|.
TGTGCCAGCAGTTACCCAAGATCCGAAGCTTTCTTT
CASSYPRSEAFF
>TRBJ2-5|TRBV19|.|TRBD2
TGTGCCAGTAGTCTCGGACTAGCGGGTACCAAGAGGGCCCAGTACTTC
CASSLGLAGTKRAQYF
>TRBJ1-1|TRBV18|.|TRBD1
TGTGCCAGCTCGGCGTTGGGACAGGGCGGAAACACTGAAGCTTTCTTT
CASSALGQGGNTEAFF
>TRBJ2-5|TRBV28|few|TRBD1
TGTGCCATACGCCCAGGGACAGGAAACCAAGAGACCCAGTACTTC
CAIRPGTGNQETQYF
>TRBJ2-4|TRBV4-1|few|TRBD1
TGCGCCAGCAGCCAAGAAGGACAGGGGAGAAACATTCAGTACTTC
CASSQEGQGRNIQYF
>TRBJ1-1|TRBV28|many|.
TGTGCCAGCAGTTTAAATCTGGCGGAAGCTTTCTTT
CASSLNLAEAFF
>TRBJ2-3|TRBV20-1|many|TRBD2
TGCAGTGCTCGACTAGCCCCGGGAGATACGCAGTATTTT
CSARLAPGDTQYF
>TRBJ2-2|TRBV12-3/TRBV12-4|many|.
TGTGCCAGCAGCCATCGGGACAAGAACACCGGGGAGCTGTTTTTT
CASSHRDKNTGELFF
>TRBJ2-2|TRBV5-5|.|.
TGTGCCAGCAGCCTTTACGTCGACACCGGGGAGCTGTTTTTT
CASSLYVDTGELFF
>TRBJ1-4|TRBV28|.|.
TGTGCCAGCAGGCGGGCTAGTAATGAAAAACTGTTTTTT
CASRRASNEKLFF
>TRBJ1-1|TRBV2|many|.
TGTGCCAGCAGTGTGGTGATGAACACTGAAGCTTTCTTT
CASSVVMNTEAFF
>TRBJ2-2|TRBV4-3|few|TRBD1
TGCGCCAGCAGCCGGGGACAGGTGGGGAACACCGGGGAGCTGTTTTTT
CASSRGQVGNTGELFF
>TRBJ2-1|TRBV9|few|.
TGTGCCAGCAGCGTAGAAGTGGCGGGGAGCTCCTACAATGAGCAGTTCTTC
CASSVEVAGSSYNEQFF
>TRBJ1-2|TRBV2|many|.
TGTGCCAGCAGCATCGTGGGGGGCTACACCTTC
CASSIVGGYTF
>TRBJ2-7|TRBV29-1|few|TRBD1
TGCAGCGTCTCGGACAGGACAGAGGGGTGGGCCTACGAGCAGTACTTC
CSVSDRTEGWAYEQYF
>TRBJ2-5|TRBV3-1|.|TRBD1
TGTGCCAGCAGCCACGCCCAGGGGGTAGAGACCCAGTACTTC
CASSHAQGVETQYF
>TRBJ1-2|TRBV6-2/TRBV6-3|many|.
TGTGCCAGCAGTCCTACGGGGGCCTTTTGGGGCTACACCTTC
CASSPTGAFWGYTF
>TRBJ2-5|TRBV9|.|.
TGTGCCAGCAGCGTAGGCGGATCGAGGTACCAAGAGACCCAGTACTTC
CASSVGGSRYQETQYF
>TRBJ2-4|TRBV19|few|.
TGTGCCAGTAGTAGCCGCCCTGGGTTTAAGGGACAAAACATTCAGTACTTC
CASSSRPGFKGQNIQYF
>TRBJ2-7|TRBV6-2/TRBV6-3|many|TRBD2
TGTGCCAGCAGTTCTCTTCCGGGACTAGCGGGAGGTGAGCAGTACTTC
CASSSLPGLAGGEQYF
>TRBJ2-4|TRBV12-3/TRBV12-4|.|.
TGTGCCAGCAGTTTACAGTTAGCCAAAAACATTCAGTACTTC
CASSLQLAKNIQYF
>TRBJ2-1|TRBV6-2/TRBV6-3|many|.
TGTGCCAGCAGTTACGCCGCAGGGGCGGTATACAATGAGCAGTTCTTC
CASSYAAGAVYNEQFF
>TRBJ2-7|TRBV11-1|many|.
TGTGCCAGCAGCTACCAACGGGGGGCCTCATACGAGCAGTACTTC
CASSYQRGASYEQYF
>TRBJ1-6|TRBV28|many|.
TGTGCCAGCAACTCTCACGGGACGGAAAATTCACCCCTCCACTTT
CASNSHGTENSPLHF
>TRBJ2-7|TRBV5-1|few|TRBD1
TGCGCCAGCAGCGGACAGGGGGTGGACGAGCAGTACTTC
CASSGQGVDEQYF
>TRBJ2-7|TRBV5-1|many|.
TGCGCCAGCAGCTTCCGGCAGTCCGGCGAGCAGTACTTC
CASSFRQSGEQYF
>TRBJ2-3|TRBV2|many|.
TGTGCCACCCTCCGGAGAGGGATGGGAGATACGCAGTATTTT
CATLRRGMGDTQYF
>TRBJ1-1|TRBV6-1|.|.
TGTGCCAGCAGAGGCAGAGCCACTGAAGCTTTCTTT
CASRGRATEAFF
>TRBJ2-3|TRBV13|.|.
TGTGCCAGCAGCTTCTTCGGGGGCCCAGATACGCAGTATTTT
CASSFFGGPDTQYF
>TRBJ2-4|TRBV30|few|.
TGTGCCTGGAGTGTATGGCGAGGAAACATTCAGTACTTC
CAWSVWRGNIQYF
>TRBJ1-4|TRBV9|few|.
TGTGCCAGCAGCGCACAAGGGGACGGTGATGAAAAACTGTTTTTT
CASSAQGDGDEKLFF
>TRBJ2-3|TRBV2|many|TRBD2
TGTGCCAGCCGGAGACTAGCGGGAGGGTCAGATACGCAGTATTTT
CASRRLAGGSDTQYF
>TRBJ1-1|TRBV11-2|.|.
TGTGCCAGCAGCCCCAACTTGCGGGACACTGAAGCTTTCTTT
CASSPNLRDTEAFF